These 24 T cell receptor beta chains were all obtained from the same sample, sequenced in a study of blood T cell repertoires in COVID-19. The protocol was immunoSEQ multiplex PCR, while the TCRdb copy is restricted to in-frame clones and leaves out a portion. This sample has tens of thousands of clones; more than 80% occur once, and the top ten carry under 15%. Material for sequencing was peripheral blood. Receptors were obtained from a human donor in a cohort sampled during active COVID-19.

The chain uses TRBV2 and TRBJ2-2; D gene uncertain. Trimming shortened V by 10 bases and J by 7 bases, and 13 bases separated the two germline ends. Germline lookup yields CDR1 SNHLY and CDR2 FYNNEI. This CDR3 spans 12 amino acids. This CDR3 is CATGLAGGELFF. The CDR3 region has the DNA TGTGCCACCGGCTTAGCCGGCGGGGAGCTGTTTTTT.

This chain uses TRBV5-5 with TRBJ2-7; D ambiguous. Germline values: CDR1 SGHKS, CDR2 YYEKEE (reference sequence). Trimming removed 1 base from V and 1 base from J, with 9 bases in between. The CDR3 runs 14 residues. DNA for the CDR3: TGTGCCAGCAGCTTGTTTTCGGGTTCCTACGAGCAGTACTTC. Encoded protein: CASSLFSGSYEQYF.

This clone was recorded a few times. The gene calls are TRBV2 and TRBJ2-3; 13 nucleotides align to TRBD2. Germline values: CDR1 SNHLY, CDR2 FYNNEI. V lost 6 bases and J lost 5; bases outside the gene matches: 8. The CDR3 has 16 amino acids. The CDR3 spells CASRTGLAGFVDTQYF. The CDR3 coding sequence is TGTGCCAGCAGGACGGGACTAGCGGGGTTTGTAGATACGCAGTATTTT.

The chain employs TRBV29-1 and TRBJ2-7, with D perhaps TRBD1 (6 bases). Germline-derived CDR1 and CDR2 are SQVTM and ANQGSEA. V was pared by 6 bases and J by 2 bases, with 14 bases between. The CDR3 totals 13 residues. The DNA of the CDR3 is TGCAGCGTGAGGACAGTCAATCCCTACGAGCAGTACTTC. Translation gives CSVRTVNPYEQYF.

This sequence joins TRBV5-1 and TRBJ1-1; D remains unclear. Germline V gene sequence: CDR1 SGHRS, CDR2 YFSETQ. V lost 2 bases and J 0 bases, leaving 20 bases between the germline ends. The CDR3 sequence is 18 residues long. The CDR3 is CASSLGGGGNSVNTEAFF. CDR3 nucleotides: TGCGCCAGCAGCTTAGGAGGAGGTGGTAACAGTGTGAACACTGAAGCTTTCTTT.

The V call is TRBV5-1, the J call TRBJ1-1, with 9 bases that match TRBD1. V was pared by 4 bases and J by 5 bases, with 3 bases of the junction left unmatched. Germline V gene data show CDR1 as SGHRS and CDR2 as YFSETQ. The CDR3 is made up of 13 amino acids. The CDR3 bases are TGCGCCAGCAGCGAGACAGGGGGGACTGAAGCTTTCTTT. Its protein product is CASSETGGTEAFF.

In its sample, this clone was seen once. V and J are TRBV7-2 and TRBJ2-1; 8 bases fit TRBD1. V gave up 1 base and J gave up 6 bases; unmatched junction bases: 5. The CDR3 is made up of 15 amino acids. The germline V gene has CDR1 SGHTA and CDR2 FQGNSA. CDR3 DNA: TGTGCCAGCAGCTTAGGACAGGGGACCTCCAATGAGCAGTTCTTC. It is translated as CASSLGQGTSNEQFF.

The chain employs TRBV7-2 and TRBJ2-3; 7 positions match TRBD2. The germline V gene has CDR1 SGHTA and CDR2 FQGNSA. CDR3 length: 17 amino acids. V shed 2 bases and J 2 bases; nucleotides not matched to a gene: 10. The CDR3 region is CASSLLGGGANTDTQYF. CDR3 coding DNA: TGTGCCAGCAGCTTATTGGGCGGGGGAGCCAACACAGATACGCAGTATTTT.

V and J are TRBV7-3 and TRBJ2-1; no clear D. V was trimmed by 0 bases and J by 8 bases, leaving 8 bases between them. This CDR3 is 13 amino acids long. The germline V gene encodes CDR1 SGHTA and CDR2 FQGTGA. The CDR3 here is CASSLTSIHEQFF. CDR3 coding DNA: TGTGCCAGCAGCTTAACTTCTATCCATGAGCAGTTCTTC.

This chain links TRBV5-4 with TRBJ2-3, with no clear D. Germline assignment: CDR1 SGHNT and CDR2 YYREEE (reference sequence). This CDR3 is built from 14 residues. V was clipped by 3 bases and J by 1 base, with 9 bases between them. The CDR3 DNA is TGTGCCAGCAGCTCGCGGTCTCGCACAGATACGCAGTATTTT. The encoded protein is CASSSRSRTDTQYF.

CDR3 DNA: TGTGCCAGCAGCCACGGACAGGGCGACTATGGCTACACCTTC. Translated, it gives CASSHGQGDYGYTF. J is TRBJ1-2 and V is TRBV5-6; 8 bases line up with TRBD1. Trimming at V came to 4 bases and at J to 3 bases, leaving 5 bases not matched to a gene. This CDR3 spans 14 amino acids. CDR1 is SGHDT and CDR2 is YYEEEE in the germline V gene.

V usage is TRBV18 and J usage is TRBJ1-5; maybe TRBD1 (5 bases). The germline gives CDR1 KGHSH, CDR2 LQKENI. The CDR3 runs to 16 residues. V lost 4 bases and J 7 bases, leaving 20 bases between the germline ends. CDR3 nucleotide sequence: TGTGCCAGCTCACAGACCGGGACTACTTCCCTCCAGCCCCAGCATTTT. The encoded protein is CASSQTGTTSLQPQHF.

This clone was picked up one time. The V gene is TRBV29-1, the J gene TRBJ2-7; 7 nucleotides line up with TRBD2. Germline V CDR1 and CDR2: SQVTM, ANQGSEA. The CDR3 has 15 residues. V lost 5 bases, J lost 2 bases, and 12 bases stayed unmatched. In nucleotides, the CDR3 is TGCAGCGTTCTCCTAGCGGCGAGCTCCGCCTACGAGCAGTACTTC. This codes for CSVLLAASSAYEQYF.

The chain links TRBV6-5 to TRBJ1-3, with 9 bases identical to TRBD1. After removal of 7 bases from V and 5 bases from J, the junction contained 3 bases not matched to a gene. The V gene's germline CDR1 is MNHEY and CDR2 SVGAGI. The CDR3 extends over 13 amino acids. This CDR3 reads CASIGQGRNTIYF. The CDR3 DNA reads TGTGCCAGCATCGGACAGGGGAGAAACACCATATATTTT.

The chain couples TRBV4-1 to TRBJ2-1; D is unresolved. Germline values: CDR1 MGHRA, CDR2 YSYEKL. The CDR3 is 13 residues long. Deletions cut 0 bases from V and 9 bases from J, with 9 bases between. The CDR3 DNA follows: TGCGCCAGCAGCCAAGATCCGGGTACTGAGCAGTTCTTC. Translated, it gives CASSQDPGTEQFF.

This clone is a singleton in its sample. This chain joins TRBV6-5 and TRBJ1-2; 7 bases are shared with TRBD1. The CDR3 totals 15 residues. V lost 7 bases and J lost 0; bases outside the gene matches: 8. Germline values: CDR1 MNHEY, CDR2 SVGAGI. In nucleotides, the CDR3 is TGTGCCAGCAAGCCACCAGGGGGATCTAACTATGGCTACACCTTC. Translating it yields CASKPPGGSNYGYTF.

CDR3 nucleotide sequence: TGTGCCAGCAGCTCCGGGGTGGGCACTGAAGCTTTCTTT. It yields the protein CASSSGVGTEAFF. The chain has TRBV7-3 and TRBJ1-1; D is unclear. The CDR3 runs 13 residues. V shed 4 bases and J shed 4 bases, with 10 bases lying between them. Looked up from germline, CDR1 is SGHTA and CDR2 is FQGTGA.

V is TRBV6-5 and J is TRBJ2-7; TRBD1 might be the D (6 bases). Trimming left V 5 bases short and J 0 bases short, with 11 bases between. This CDR3 spans 14 amino acids. CDR1 and CDR2 (germline): MNHEY, SVGAGI. DNA for the CDR3: TGTGCCAGCAGTCAACAGGGACCCTCCTACGAGCAGTACTTC. Translated: CASSQQGPSYEQYF.

The chain carries TRBV7-2 and TRBJ2-7; 7 bases are a match to TRBD1. The CDR3 length is 15 residues. Germline lookup yields CDR1 SGHTA and CDR2 FQGNSA. V was clipped by 2 bases and J by 0 bases; unmatched bases: 4. The CDR3 DNA is TGTGCCAGCAGCTTAAGCCCAGGGGGCTCCTACGAGCAGTACTTC. It yields the protein CASSLSPGGSYEQYF.

This clone was seen a single time. This chain joins TRBV5-1 and TRBJ2-3; 8 bases map to TRBD1. From germline, CDR1 is SGHRS and CDR2 YFSETQ. J lost 6 bases, V lost 5 bases, and 11 bases had no gene match. The CDR3 loop spans 15 amino acids. The DNA of the CDR3 is TGCGCCAGCAGTCGGACAGGGCCAAACCTGGATACGCAGTATTTT. As protein: CASSRTGPNLDTQYF.

This chain links TRBV21-1 with TRBJ2-5; the table's TRBD1 call for D was not verified on the DNA. TRBV21-1 is reported as a pseudogene. This CDR3 is 14 amino acids long. CDR3 DNA sequence: TGTGCCAGCAGCCCGCGAAGGGGTCAAGAGACCCAGTACTTC. It codes for CASSPRRGQETQYF.

The rearrangement uses TRBV21-1 and TRBJ2-6; the table names TRBD2, a call not compared with the DNA. TRBV21-1 is a listed pseudogene. The CDR3 has 16 residues. The CDR3 DNA reads TGTGCCAGCAGCAAAGGCGGGGGGAGAGGGGCCAACGTCCTGACTTTC. Its protein is CASSKGGGRGANVLTF.

The chain couples TRBV28 to TRBJ2-1; 9 bases are a match to TRBD1. J was trimmed by 4 bases and V by 7 bases; bases with no gene match: 11. CDR1 and CDR2 (germline): MDHEN, SYDVKM. There are 16 residues in the CDR3. This chain's CDR3 is CASIGHVTGGYNEQFF. The CDR3 region has the DNA TGTGCCAGCATAGGGCATGTGACAGGGGGTTACAATGAGCAGTTCTTC.

The CDR3 here is CASSLGGKGNTIYF. As DNA, the CDR3 is TGTGCCAGCAGCTTAGGGGGCAAAGGAAACACCATATATTTT. V gene TRBV7-6 combines with J gene TRBJ1-3, with D maybe TRBD1 (5 bases). The V gene's germline CDR1 is SGHVS and CDR2 FNYEAQ. Trimming removed 1 base from V and 4 bases from J, with 8 bases in between. CDR3 length equals 14 residues.